This T cell receptor beta chain was recorded in a study of persistence of HIV-infected CD4 T cells. Study overall: The sample holds CD4+ T cells responsive to CMV or HIV-1 Gag.

This clone turned up a few times. Its target is unknown. Germline values: CDR1 SNHLY, CDR2 FYNNEI. V was cut by 10 bases and J by 4 bases, with 19 bases left in between. The CDR3 contains 14 residues. The study's findings and limits: Compared with CD3/CD28-stimulated cells, CMV- and Gag-responding cells showed lower TCRbeta richness.

The stimulus was lysate of CMV-infected fibroblasts, 10 ug/mL. CD40L-negative CD69-negative CD45RO-high memory CD4+ T cells were sorted as populations depleted of antigen-responding cells. CD4+ T cell counts exceeded 400 cells/uL; CMV serology was positive. This was the immunoSEQ version 4 assay in survey mode. Sequencing used immunoSEQ multiplex PCR; TCRdb keeps in-frame clones, though not all of them. This table holds 30,000 to 45,000 clones, around 80% found once. The TCR was taken from an adult man with HIV who was CMV-seropositive. The chain combines TRBV2 with TRBJ1-1, with no clear D. The sample here was CD4+ T cells sorted from PBMCs after roughly 19-hour stimulation, taken from a patient who received antiretroviral therapy. The CDR3 protein is CAKQAQSGGTEAFF. The CDR3 DNA sequence: TGTGCCAAGCAAGCACAATCTGGAGGCACTGAAGCTTTCTTT.